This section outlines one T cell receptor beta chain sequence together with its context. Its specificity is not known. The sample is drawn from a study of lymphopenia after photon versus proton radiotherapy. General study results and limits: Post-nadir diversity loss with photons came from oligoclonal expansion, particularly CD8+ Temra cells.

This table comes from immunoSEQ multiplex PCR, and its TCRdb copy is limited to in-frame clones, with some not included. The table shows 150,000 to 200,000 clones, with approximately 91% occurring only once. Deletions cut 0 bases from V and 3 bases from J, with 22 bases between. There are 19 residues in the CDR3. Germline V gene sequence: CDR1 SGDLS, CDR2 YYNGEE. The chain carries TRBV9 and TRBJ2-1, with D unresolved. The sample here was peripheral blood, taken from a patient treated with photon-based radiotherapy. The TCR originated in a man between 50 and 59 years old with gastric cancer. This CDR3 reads CASSVVSVAYQINYNEQFF. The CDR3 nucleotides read TGTGCCAGCAGCGTAGTCTCCGTGGCCTATCAAATCAACTACAATGAGCAGTTCTTC.